A selection of T cell receptor beta chains follows, all from one sample in a study of T cell changes during pregnancy in multiple sclerosis. Profiled with immunoSEQ multiplex PCR; TCRdb holds only in-frame clones, not every one. The sample carries roughly 75,000 clones, roughly 91% recorded once. Sequenced material: peripheral blood, taken after pregnancy. Source of these receptors: a female donor in good health, enrolled as a control in a pregnancy study. Each CDR3 is given with its conserved first and last residue.

TRBV7-3	TRBJ2-7	CASSLAGGNEQYF
TRBV5-6	TRBJ2-2	CASSLGLAGNTGELFF
TRBV6-1	TRBJ2-7	CASGLHEFYEQYF
TRBV9	TRBJ2-3	CASSAGGRSTDTQYF
TRBV10-3	TRBJ2-3	CAISESGGSTDTQYF
TRBV7-9	TRBJ1-1	CASSLDPQTFF
TRBV5-1	TRBJ2-1	CASSLDVGGPSNEQFF
TRBV7-2	TRBJ2-5	CASSLHPGESPQETQYF
TRBV7-9	TRBJ1-2	CASSLETGRPYGYTF
TRBV7-2	TRBJ2-1	CASSLARAASYNEQFF
TRBV21-1	TRBJ2-7	CASSKNDAEREVFYEQYF
TRBV25-1	TRBJ1-1	CASRGGNAEAFF
TRBV19	TRBJ2-5	CASKFRFQETQYF
TRBV6-1	TRBJ2-3	CASSVFGGTDTQYF
TRBV27	TRBJ2-7	CASSRLASYEQYF
TRBV2	TRBJ2-2	CASSRGTSGRDTGELFF
TRBV28	TRBJ2-6	CASRSRTGVTGANVLTF
TRBV10-2	TRBJ2-7	CASRPAGTSGGNEQYF
TRBV28	TRBJ2-7	CASSFGGRVNEQYF
TRBV5-1	TRBJ2-7	CASTSSRSGSYEQYF
TRBV29-1	TRBJ1-1	CSVEDSWDTEAFF
TRBV5-6	TRBJ1-1	CASSRGTEAFF
TRBV5-1	TRBJ1-1	CASSQWGSEAFF
TRBV13	TRBJ2-3	CASSLWGAGSTDTQYF
TRBV5-4	TRBJ2-6	CASSPGLAGGPSGANVLTF
TRBV5-1	TRBJ2-5	CASTQDTPQETQYF
TRBV20-1	TRBJ2-3	CSASRGDTQYF
TRBV5-4	TRBJ1-2	CASSPAAQGARDGYTF
TRBV6-5	TRBJ2-3	CASSYSRETDTQYF
TRBV6-5	TRBJ1-5	CASSYWTGGDQPQHF
TRBV11-2	TRBJ2-7	CASSFDRREQYF
TRBV2	TRBJ2-5	CASTNDRGETQYF
TRBV7-2	TRBJ2-1	CASGDRVRWEQFF
TRBV27	TRBJ1-5	CASSQGGQPQHF
TRBV19	TRBJ2-2	CASSIFPANGDGELFF
TRBV5-6	TRBJ1-2	CASSRYPRRVYNYGYTF
TRBV4-1	TRBJ1-1	CASSQSFRGNTEAFF
TRBV11-2	TRBJ1-4	CASSSDRRKGEKLFF
TRBV19	TRBJ1-1	CASSPLDRAVEHTEAFF
TRBV6-5	TRBJ1-6	CASSWTGSDSPLHF
TRBV6-4	TRBJ1-1	CASSVREGNTEAFF
TRBV5-1	TRBJ1-1	CASATQTGVGSTEAFF
TRBV5-1	TRBJ2-5	CASSLGRGRETQYF
TRBV28	TRBJ2-7	CASGPNYEQYF
TRBV6-4	TRBJ2-1	CASSFGLAGDNEQFF
TRBV7-9	TRBJ1-2	CASSLEQAPNGYTF
TRBV27	TRBJ2-1	CASWSGTYYNEQFF
TRBV7-9	TRBJ2-3	CASSPRTGLFTDTQYF
TRBV7-8	TRBJ2-1	CASSLGGRKQFF
TRBV19	TRBJ1-1	CASALDSLNTEAFF
TRBV7-2	TRBJ1-1	CASSSWADLNTEAFF
TRBV5-1	TRBJ2-5	CASSFWGGETQYF
TRBV18	TRBJ2-2	CASSPRTGNTGELFF
TRBV28	TRBJ1-2	CASSLWTGVGYTF
TRBV28	TRBJ1-3	CASSSPGEGGNTIYF
TRBV7-8	TRBJ2-1	CASSLGGDVYNEQFF
TRBV7-2	TRBJ2-7	CASSLGGQLYEQYF
TRBV2	TRBJ1-5	CASSDEGRSNQPQHF
TRBV5-4	TRBJ2-3	CASRLSGSTDTQYF